The clone carrying this T cell receptor beta chain was seen only a few times. These data are taken from a study of blood T cell repertoires in COVID-19. Study-wide background: From the United States, Italy and Spain came samples of acute and convalescent COVID-19. PBMCs, B-cell-depleted T cells, or T cells provided the cDNA or gDNA that made up the material.

The CDR3 loop spans 13 amino acids. Germline CDR1 and CDR2: SNHLY and FYNNEI. Between the trimmed V and J ends, which lost 8 bases and 0 bases, there was a span of 10 bases. Per the study methods: From reference gene primer amplification, estimates of nucleated cell counts were derived. Method: immunoSEQ multiplex PCR; TCRdb's copy keeps in-frame clones and lacks some. V and J calls and clone size are those listed in that table; D and trimming were worked out from the DNA. Here the sample spans 250,000 to 400,000 clones, around 88% being singletons. The material sequenced was peripheral blood. This TCR was sampled from a woman aged 25-40 years with COVID-19, enrolled during active disease. The V gene is TRBV2, the J gene TRBJ1-1; D unresolved. This chain's CDR3 is CASGSDLNTEAFF. CDR3 bases: TGTGCCAGCGGCTCAGACTTGAACACTGAAGCTTTCTTT.